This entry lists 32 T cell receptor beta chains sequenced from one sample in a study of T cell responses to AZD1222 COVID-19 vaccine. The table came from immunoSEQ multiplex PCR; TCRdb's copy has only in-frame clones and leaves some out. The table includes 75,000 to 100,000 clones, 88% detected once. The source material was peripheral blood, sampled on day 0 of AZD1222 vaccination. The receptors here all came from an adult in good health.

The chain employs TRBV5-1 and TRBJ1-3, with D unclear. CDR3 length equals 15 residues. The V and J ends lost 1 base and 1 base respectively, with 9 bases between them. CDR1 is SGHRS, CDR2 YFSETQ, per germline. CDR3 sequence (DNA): TGCGCCAGCAGCTTGTCTTGGATTTCTGGAAACACCATATATTTT. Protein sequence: CASSLSWISGNTIYF.

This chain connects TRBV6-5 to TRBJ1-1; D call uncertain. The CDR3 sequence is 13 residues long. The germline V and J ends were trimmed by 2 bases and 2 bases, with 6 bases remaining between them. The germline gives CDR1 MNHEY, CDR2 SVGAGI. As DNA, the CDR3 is TGTGCCAGCAGTTACCATTCTAACACTGAAGCTTTCTTT. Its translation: CASSYHSNTEAFF.

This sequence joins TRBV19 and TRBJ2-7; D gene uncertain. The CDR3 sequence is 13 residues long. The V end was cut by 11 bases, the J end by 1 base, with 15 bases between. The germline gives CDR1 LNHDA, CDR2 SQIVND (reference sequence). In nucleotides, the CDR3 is TGTGCCTCAGCCCAAGGCCGATCCTACGAGCAGTACTTC. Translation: CASAQGRSYEQYF.

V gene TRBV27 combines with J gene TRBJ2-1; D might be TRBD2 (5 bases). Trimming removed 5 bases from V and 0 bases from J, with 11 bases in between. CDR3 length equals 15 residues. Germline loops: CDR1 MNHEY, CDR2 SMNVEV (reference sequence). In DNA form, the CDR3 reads TGTGCCAGCAGTACTGAGCGGAGCTCCTACAATGAGCAGTTCTTC. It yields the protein CASSTERSSYNEQFF.

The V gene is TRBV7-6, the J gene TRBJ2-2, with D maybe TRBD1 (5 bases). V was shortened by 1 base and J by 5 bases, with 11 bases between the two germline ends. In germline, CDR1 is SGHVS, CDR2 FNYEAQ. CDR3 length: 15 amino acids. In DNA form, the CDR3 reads TGTGCCAGCAGCTTAGTACAGGCGTCGACCGGGGAGCTGTTTTTT. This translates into CASSLVQASTGELFF.

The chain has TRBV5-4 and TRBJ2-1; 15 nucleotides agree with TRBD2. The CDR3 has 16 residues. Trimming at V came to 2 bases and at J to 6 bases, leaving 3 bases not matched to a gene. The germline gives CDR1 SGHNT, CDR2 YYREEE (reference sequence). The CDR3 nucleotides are TGTGCCAGCAGCTTAGGACTAGCGGGAGGGCTCAATGAGCAGTTCTTC. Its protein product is CASSLGLAGGLNEQFF.

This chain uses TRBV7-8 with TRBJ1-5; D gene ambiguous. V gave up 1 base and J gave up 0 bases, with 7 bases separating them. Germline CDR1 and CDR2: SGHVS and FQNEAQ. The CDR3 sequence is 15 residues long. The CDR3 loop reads CASSLVPISNQPQHF. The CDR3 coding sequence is TGTGCCAGCAGCTTAGTCCCGATTAGCAATCAGCCCCAGCATTTT.

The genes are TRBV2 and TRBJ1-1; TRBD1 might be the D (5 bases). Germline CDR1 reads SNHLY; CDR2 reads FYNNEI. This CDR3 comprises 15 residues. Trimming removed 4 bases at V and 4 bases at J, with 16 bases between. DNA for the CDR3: TGTGCCAGCAGTGTGATGTCTTGGGGGAGCACTGAAGCTTTCTTT. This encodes CASSVMSWGSTEAFF.

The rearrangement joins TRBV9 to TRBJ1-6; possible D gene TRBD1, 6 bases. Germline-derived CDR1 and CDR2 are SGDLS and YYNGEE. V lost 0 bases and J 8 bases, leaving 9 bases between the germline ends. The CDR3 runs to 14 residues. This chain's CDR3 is CASSVVGGDSPLHF. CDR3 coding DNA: TGTGCCAGCAGCGTAGTCGGGGGCGATTCACCCCTCCACTTT.

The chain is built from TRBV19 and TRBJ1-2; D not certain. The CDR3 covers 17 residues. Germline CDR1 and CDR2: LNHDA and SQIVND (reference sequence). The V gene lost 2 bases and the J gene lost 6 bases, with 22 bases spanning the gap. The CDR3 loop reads CASSIPPRVGLRNGYTF. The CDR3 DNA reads TGTGCCAGTAGTATACCACCCCGAGTTGGCCTTCGGAATGGCTACACCTTC.

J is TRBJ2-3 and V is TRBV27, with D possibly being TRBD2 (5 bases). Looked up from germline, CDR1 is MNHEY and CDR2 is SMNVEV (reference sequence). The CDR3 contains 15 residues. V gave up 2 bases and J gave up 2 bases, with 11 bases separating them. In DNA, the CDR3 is TGTGCCAGCAGTTTACGAGGGTATCCCACAGATACGCAGTATTTT. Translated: CASSLRGYPTDTQYF.

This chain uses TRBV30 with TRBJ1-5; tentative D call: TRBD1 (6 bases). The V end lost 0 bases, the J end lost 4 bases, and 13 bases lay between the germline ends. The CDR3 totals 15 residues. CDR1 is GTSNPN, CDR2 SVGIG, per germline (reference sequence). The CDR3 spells CAWSVPTGINQPQHF. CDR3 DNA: TGTGCCTGGAGTGTACCTACAGGGATAAATCAGCCCCAGCATTTT.

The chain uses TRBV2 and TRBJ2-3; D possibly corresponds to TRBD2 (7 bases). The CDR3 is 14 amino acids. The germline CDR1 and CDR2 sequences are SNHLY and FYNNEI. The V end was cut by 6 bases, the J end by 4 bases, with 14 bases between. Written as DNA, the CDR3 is TGTGCCAGCAGCCACGGGGGGCAAGCAGATACGCAGTATTTT. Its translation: CASSHGGQADTQYF.

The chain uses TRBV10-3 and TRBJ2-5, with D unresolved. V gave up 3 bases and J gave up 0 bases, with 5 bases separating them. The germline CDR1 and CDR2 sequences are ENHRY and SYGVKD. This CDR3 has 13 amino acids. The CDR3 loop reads CAISDSNQETQYF. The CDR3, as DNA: TGTGCCATCAGTGACAGTAACCAAGAGACCCAGTACTTC.

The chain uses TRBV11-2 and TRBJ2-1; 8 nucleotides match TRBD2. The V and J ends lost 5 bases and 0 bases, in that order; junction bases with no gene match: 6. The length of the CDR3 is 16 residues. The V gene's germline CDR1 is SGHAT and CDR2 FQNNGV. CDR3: CASSPLSGSSYNEQFF. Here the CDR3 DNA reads TGTGCCAGCAGCCCCCTGAGCGGGAGCTCCTACAATGAGCAGTTCTTC.

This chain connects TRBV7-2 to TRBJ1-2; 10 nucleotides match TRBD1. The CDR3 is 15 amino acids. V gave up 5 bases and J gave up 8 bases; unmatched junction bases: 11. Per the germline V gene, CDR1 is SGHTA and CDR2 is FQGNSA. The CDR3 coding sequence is TGTGCCAGCAGCCCATCCCGGGACAGGGGTCGGGGCTACACCTTC. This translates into CASSPSRDRGRGYTF.

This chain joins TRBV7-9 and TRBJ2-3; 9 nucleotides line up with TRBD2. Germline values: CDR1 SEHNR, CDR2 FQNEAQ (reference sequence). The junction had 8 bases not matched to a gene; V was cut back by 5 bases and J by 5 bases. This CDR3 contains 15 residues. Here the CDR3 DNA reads TGTGCCAGCAGCAGAAGGGTAGCGGGAGTAGATACGCAGTATTTT. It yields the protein CASSRRVAGVDTQYF.

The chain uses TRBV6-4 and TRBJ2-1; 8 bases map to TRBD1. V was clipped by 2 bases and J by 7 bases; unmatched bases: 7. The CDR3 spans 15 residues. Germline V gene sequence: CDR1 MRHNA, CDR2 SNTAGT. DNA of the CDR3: TGTGCCAGCAGTGACGAGGGACAGGCGGGGAATGAGCAGTTCTTC. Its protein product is CASSDEGQAGNEQFF.

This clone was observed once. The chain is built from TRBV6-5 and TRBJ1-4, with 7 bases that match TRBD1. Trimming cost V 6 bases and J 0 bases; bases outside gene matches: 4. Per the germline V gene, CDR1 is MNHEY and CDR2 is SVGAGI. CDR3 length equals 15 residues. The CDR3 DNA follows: TGTGCCAGCAGGGGCGGGACAGCAACTAATGAAAAACTGTTTTTT. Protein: CASRGGTATNEKLFF.

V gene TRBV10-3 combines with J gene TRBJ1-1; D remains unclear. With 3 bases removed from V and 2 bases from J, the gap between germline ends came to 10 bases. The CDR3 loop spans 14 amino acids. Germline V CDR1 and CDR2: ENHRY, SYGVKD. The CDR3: CAISDDTDNTEAFF. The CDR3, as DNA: TGTGCCATCAGTGACGACACGGATAACACTGAAGCTTTCTTT.

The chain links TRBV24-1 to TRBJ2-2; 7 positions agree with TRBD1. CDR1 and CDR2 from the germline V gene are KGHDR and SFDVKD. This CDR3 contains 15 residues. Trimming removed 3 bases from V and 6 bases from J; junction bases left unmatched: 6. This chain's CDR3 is CATSDETGRAGELFF. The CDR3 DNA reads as TGTGCCACCAGTGATGAGACAGGGCGAGCCGGGGAGCTGTTTTTT.

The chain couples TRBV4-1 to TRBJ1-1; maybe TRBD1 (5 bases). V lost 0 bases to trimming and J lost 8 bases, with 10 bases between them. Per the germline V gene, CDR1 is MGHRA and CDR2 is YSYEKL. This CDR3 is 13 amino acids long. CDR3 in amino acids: CASSQEGAAEAFF. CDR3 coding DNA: TGCGCCAGCAGCCAAGAAGGGGCCGCGGAAGCTTTCTTT.

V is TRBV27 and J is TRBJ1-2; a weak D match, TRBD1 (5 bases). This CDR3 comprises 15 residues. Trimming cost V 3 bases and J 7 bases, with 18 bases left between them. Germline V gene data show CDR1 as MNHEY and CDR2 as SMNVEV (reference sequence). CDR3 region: CASSFLRGGIGGYTF. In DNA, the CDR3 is TGTGCCAGCAGTTTTCTCCGGGGGGGGATAGGTGGCTACACCTTC.

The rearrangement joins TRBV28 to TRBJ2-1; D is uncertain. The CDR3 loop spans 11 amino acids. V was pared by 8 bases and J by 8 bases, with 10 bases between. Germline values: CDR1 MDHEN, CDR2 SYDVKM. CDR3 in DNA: TGTGCCAGCTACGCTAGTCATGAGCAGTTCTTC. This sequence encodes CASYASHEQFF. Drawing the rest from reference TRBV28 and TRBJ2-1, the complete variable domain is DVKVTQSSRYLVKRTGEKVFLECVQDMDHENMFWYRQDPGLGLRLIYFSYDVKMKEKGDIPEGYSVSREKKERFSLILESASTNQTSMYLCASYASHEQFFGPGTRLTVL.

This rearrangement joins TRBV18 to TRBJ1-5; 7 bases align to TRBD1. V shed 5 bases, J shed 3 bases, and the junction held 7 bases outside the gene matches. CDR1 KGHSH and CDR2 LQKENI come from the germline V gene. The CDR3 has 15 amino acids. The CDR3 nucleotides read TGTGCCAGCTCAGCCGGGACAGACCTCAATCAGCCCCAGCATTTT. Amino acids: CASSAGTDLNQPQHF. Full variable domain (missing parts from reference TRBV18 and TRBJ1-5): NAGVMQNPRHLVRRRGQEARLRCSPMKGHSHVYWYRQLPEEGLKFMVYLQKENIIDESGMPKERFSAEFPKEGPSILRIQQVVRGDSAAYFCASSAGTDLNQPQHFGDGTRLSIL.

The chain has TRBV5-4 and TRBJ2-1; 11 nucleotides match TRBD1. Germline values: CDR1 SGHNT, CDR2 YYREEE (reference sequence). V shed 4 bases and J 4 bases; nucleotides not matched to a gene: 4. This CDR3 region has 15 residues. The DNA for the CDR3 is TGTGCCAGCAGCACCGGGACAGGGGGGTACAATGAGCAGTTCTTC. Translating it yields CASSTGTGGYNEQFF.

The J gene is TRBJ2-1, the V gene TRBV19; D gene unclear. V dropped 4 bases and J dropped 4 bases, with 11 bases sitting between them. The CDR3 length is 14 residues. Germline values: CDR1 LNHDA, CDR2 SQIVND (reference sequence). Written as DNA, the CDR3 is TGTGCCAGTAGTAAAACCGGAGAGTACAATGAGCAGTTCTTC. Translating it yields CASSKTGEYNEQFF.

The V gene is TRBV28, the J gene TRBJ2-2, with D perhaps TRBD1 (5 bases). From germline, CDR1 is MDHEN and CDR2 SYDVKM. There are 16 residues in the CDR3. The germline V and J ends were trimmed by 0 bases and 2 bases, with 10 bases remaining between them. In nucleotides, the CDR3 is TGTGCCAGCAGTTTATGGCAGGGTGATAACACCGGGGAGCTGTTTTTT. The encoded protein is CASSLWQGDNTGELFF. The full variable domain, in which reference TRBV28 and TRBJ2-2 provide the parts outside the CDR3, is DVKVTQSSRYLVKRTGEKVFLECVQDMDHENMFWYRQDPGLGLRLIYFSYDVKMKEKGDIPEGYSVSREKKERFSLILESASTNQTSMYLCASSLWQGDNTGELFFGEGSRLTVL.

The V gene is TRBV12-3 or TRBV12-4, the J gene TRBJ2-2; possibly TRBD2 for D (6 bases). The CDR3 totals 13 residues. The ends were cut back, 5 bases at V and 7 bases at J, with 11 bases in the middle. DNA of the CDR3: TGTGCCAGCAGTCCGGGACTCGTCGGGGAGCTGTTTTTT. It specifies CASSPGLVGELFF.

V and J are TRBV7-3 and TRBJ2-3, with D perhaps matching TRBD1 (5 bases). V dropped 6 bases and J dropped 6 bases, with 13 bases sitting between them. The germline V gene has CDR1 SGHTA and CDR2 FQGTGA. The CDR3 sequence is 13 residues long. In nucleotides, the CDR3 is TGTGCCAGCAGACGGAAAGGGGATGATACGCAGTATTTT. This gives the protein CASRRKGDDTQYF.

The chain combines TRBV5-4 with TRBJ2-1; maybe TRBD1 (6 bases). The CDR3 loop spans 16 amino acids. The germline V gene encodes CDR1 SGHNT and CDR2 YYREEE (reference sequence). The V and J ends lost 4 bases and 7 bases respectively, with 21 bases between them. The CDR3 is CASSVDPTGWDNEQFF. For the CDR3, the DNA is TGTGCCAGCAGCGTGGATCCTACAGGGTGGGATAATGAGCAGTTCTTC.

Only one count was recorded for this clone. The CDR3 DNA reads TGTGCCAGCAACGGACAGGCGAACTATGGCTACACCTTC. Its protein is CASNGQANYGYTF. The rearrangement joins TRBV12-3 or TRBV12-4 to TRBJ1-2, with TRBD1 matching 7 bases. This CDR3 is 13 amino acids long. The V segment lost 7 bases and the J segment 2 bases; nucleotides outside the gene matches: 4.